The subject of this entry is one T cell receptor beta chain. Other DNA sequences from this sample encode an identical CDR3 as well. The data belong to a study of shared clonotypes between healthy human individuals. Deep-level settings were used for running the assay. In the original workflow: With immunoSEQ giving junction-only sequences and no quality scores, filtering differed. Repertoires were generated with immunoSEQ multiplex PCR, while TCRdb's copy carries only in-frame clones and drops some. The DNA was the basis for D and trimming; V, J and clone size are from that table. The data hold hundreds of thousands of clones, with roughly four fifths observed a single time. CDR3 length: 13 residues. Trimming took off 1 base at V and 8 bases at J, with 9 bases between the two ends. CDR1 is SGHTA and CDR2 is FQGTGA in the germline V gene.

V is TRBV7-3 and J is TRBJ2-1; no reliable D call. The sequencing sample was made of PBMCs. The clonotype originates from a woman aged 40 to 55 in good health. Some clones in this sample may be carry-over from other donors' samples. CDR3 amino acids: CASSLNRGDEQFF. CDR3 DNA: TGTGCCAGCAGCTTAAATCGTGGGGATGAGCAGTTCTTC.